This T cell receptor (beta chain) was identified during a study of blood T cells in healthy people across ages. Next came a second PCR, run for about 7 to 12 cycles, which used a sample-barcoded 5' primer along with a J-beta primer mix. Each CDR3 protein gets one entry after TCRdb re-called the 5' RACE reads with MiXCR. The sample lists 540,000 or so distinct CDR3 sequences; approximately 25% were seen once. Each sample gave at least 6 million isolated PBMCs. The sequence derives from a woman in her 70s in good health. The sequenced material came from blood.

The CDR3 is CSAPGTSGVSHQETQYF. The CDR3 nucleotides are TGCAGTGCTCCCGGGACTAGCGGGGTCTCCCACCAAGAGACCCAGTACTTC. The chain has TRBV20-1 and TRBJ2-5, with TRBD2 matching 13 bases. Looked up from germline, CDR1 is DFQATT and CDR2 is SNEGSKA (reference sequence). The CDR3 is made up of 17 amino acids. The V and J ends lost 5 bases and 0 bases, in that order; junction bases with no gene match: 9.